This T cell receptor beta chain was found in a study of blood T cell repertoires in COVID-19. Across the whole study: Spain, Italy and the United States supplied samples that represented acute and convalescent COVID-19. PBMCs, B-cell-depleted T cells, or T cells provided the cDNA or gDNA that made up the material.

Study processing details: From reference gene primer amplification, estimates of nucleated cell counts were derived. Libraries were prepared by immunoSEQ multiplex PCR; TCRdb keeps only in-frame clonotypes and omits some of them. That table supplies the V and J calls and clone size; D and trimming were determined from the DNA. The sample includes 60,000 to 85,000 clones, just under 85% seen only once; the top ten take around 35%. Germline-derived CDR1 and CDR2 are LNHDA and SQIVND (reference sequence). V dropped 2 bases and J dropped 0 bases, with 13 bases sitting between them. The CDR3 length is 16 residues.

Sequencing was performed on peripheral blood. The source is a man between 65 and 79 years old with acute or convalescent COVID-19. V gene TRBV19 combines with J gene TRBJ1-1; a weak D match, TRBD1 (5 bases). The CDR3 sequence is CASSIPGQTVNTEAFF. DNA for the CDR3: TGTGCCAGTAGTATACCAGGGCAAACGGTGAACACTGAAGCTTTCTTT.